This T cell receptor beta chain was identified during a study of cytomegalovirus exposure and HLA in healthy donors. Study in general: There were 100 million to 130 million unique TCR beta sequences, drawn from 150 million to 200 million T cells, in an earlier analysis. Genotyping of under 500 donors showed that around 86% belonged to the Caucasian-associated ancestry cluster. Study outcomes and limitations: Cytomegalovirus association was assigned to more than 150 TCR beta chains. Across donors, sequencing depth was assumed by presence/absence analyses to be roughly uniform.

A word on this clone: The target antigen is unknown.

PCR used 60 Vbeta primers and 13 Jbeta primers. The method was immunoSEQ multiplex PCR; TCRdb's version includes in-frame clones alone and lacks a portion of them. The sample consists of under 110,000 clones, about 75% of them appearing once. CDR1 and CDR2 from the germline V gene are SNHLY and FYNNEI. After removal of 1 base from V and 4 bases from J, the junction contained 2 bases not matched to a gene. The CDR3 loop spans 14 amino acids. The sample taken for sequencing was PBMCs. This rearrangement joins TRBV2 to TRBJ1-1; 8 nucleotides align to TRBD1. The clonotype was recovered from a middle-aged man in good health and CMV-seronegative. The DNA of the CDR3 is TGTGCCAGCAGTGAAGGGACAGGGAGCACTGAAGCTTTCTTT. Its translation: CASSEGTGSTEAFF.